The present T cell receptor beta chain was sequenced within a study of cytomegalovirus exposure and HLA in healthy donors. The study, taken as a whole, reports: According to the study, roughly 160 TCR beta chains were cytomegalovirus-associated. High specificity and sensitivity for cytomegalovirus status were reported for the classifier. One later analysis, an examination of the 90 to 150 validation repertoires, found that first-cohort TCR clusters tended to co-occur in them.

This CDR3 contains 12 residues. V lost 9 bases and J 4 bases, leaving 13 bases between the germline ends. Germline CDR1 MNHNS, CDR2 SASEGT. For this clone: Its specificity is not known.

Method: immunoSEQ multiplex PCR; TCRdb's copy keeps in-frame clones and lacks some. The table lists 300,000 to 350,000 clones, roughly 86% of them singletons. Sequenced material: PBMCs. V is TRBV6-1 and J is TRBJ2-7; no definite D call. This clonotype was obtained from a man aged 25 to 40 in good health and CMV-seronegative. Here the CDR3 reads CARNPYRYEQYF. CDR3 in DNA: TGTGCCAGAAACCCTTACAGATACGAGCAGTACTTC.